The 2 T cell receptor beta chains below come from one sample, sequenced in a study of control samples from healthy donors and cancer patients. The assay was immunoSEQ multiplex PCR, and TCRdb's table has in-frame clones only and misses some. The sample carries around 200,000 clones, about 93% recorded once. Sequenced: blood. The receptors derive from a man between 18 and 35 years old in good health.

The rearrangement joins TRBV6-1 to TRBJ1-4, with a possible D match to TRBD1 (5 bases). Between the trimmed V and J ends, which lost 3 bases and 8 bases, there was a span of 13 bases. This CDR3 has 14 amino acids. Germline CDR1 reads MNHNS; CDR2 reads SASEGT. The CDR3 reads CASSDTISGEKLFF. The CDR3 DNA reads as TGTGCCAGCAGTGATACAATCTCAGGGGAAAAACTGTTTTTT.

The rearrangement joins TRBV20-1 to TRBJ1-5; D is undetermined. In germline, CDR1 is DFQATT, CDR2 SNEGSKA (reference sequence). Trimming removed 3 bases from V and 3 bases from J, with 9 bases in between. This CDR3 is 13 amino acids long. The CDR3, as DNA: TGCAGTGCTAGTGACATTCCCAATCAGCCCCAGCATTTT. Amino acids: CSASDIPNQPQHF.